This T cell receptor (beta chain) is from a study of T cell repertoires in aging, cancer and after chemotherapy. Whole-study results and caveats: No conclusions about immunological memory after chemotherapy can be drawn from the repertoire data.

TCR beta rearrangements were amplified from peripheral blood genomic DNA. Within the sample, this clonotype is large (0.1 to 1%). Its specificity is not known. Rearranged V-D-J TRB sequences were amplified with a mixed TRB-A/B primer pool. MiXCR was run by TCRdb on the multiplex PCR reads, yielding one entry per CDR3 protein. The profile shows 2,500 to 3,500 distinct CDR3 sequences, about 29% of them singletons. The clonotype comes from a human donor with a solid tumor. Sequenced material: blood.

The CDR3 region has the DNA TGTGCCAGCAGTCCCTGGGACAGGGTAAACACCGGGGAGCTGTTTTTT. Encoded protein: CASSPWDRVNTGELFF. The chain employs TRBV6-5 and TRBJ2-2; TRBD1 aligns across 9 bases. This CDR3 has 16 residues. CDR1 is MNHEY, CDR2 SVGAGI, per germline. Unmatched junction bases numbered 6, after V lost 5 bases and J lost 2 bases.